This TCR beta chain was sequenced during a study of T cells after yellow fever vaccination. Notes on the study in general: CD4 and CD8 compartments shared a small share of clonotypes, likely from convergent recombination.

Trimming cost V 3 bases and J 1 base; bases outside gene matches: 5. The CDR3 spans 14 residues. The germline gives CDR1 SQVTM, CDR2 ANQGSEA. Making TCR cDNA involved 5'RACE template switching, which added UMIs and a universal primer site. Via MiXCR, TCRdb re-called the 5' RACE reads, giving one row per CDR3 protein. This sample carries a few hundred thousand distinct CDR3 sequences, about 8.7% of them seen once, and the ten largest clones take more than 15%. Notes on this clonotype: Its antigen is still unknown.

J is TRBJ2-7 and V is TRBV29-1; 8 bases agree with TRBD1. Here the sequenced sample was PBMCs, taken on the day of the first yellow fever vaccination. This clonotype was sampled from a man between 18 and 35 years old who received the YFV17D yellow fever vaccine. The CDR3 DNA reads TGCAGCGTTGAGATAAGGGACAGGTCCTACGAGCAGTACTTC. This gives the protein CSVEIRDRSYEQYF.